The sequence of this TCR beta chain was determined in a study of blood T cell repertoires in COVID-19. Study background: Spain, Italy and the United States supplied samples that represented acute and convalescent COVID-19. Nucleic acid was either cDNA or gDNA, and it came from T cells, B-cell-depleted T cells, or PBMCs.

The V gene's germline CDR1 is GTSNPN and CDR2 SVGIG (reference sequence). Trimming stripped 0 bases from V and 3 bases from J, with 15 bases between. The CDR3 consists of 15 residues. Per the original methods: Counts of nucleated cells, estimated from reference gene primer amplification, were obtained. Method: immunoSEQ multiplex PCR; TCRdb's copy keeps in-frame clones and lacks some. V and J calls plus clone size are reproduced from that table; the DNA served to infer D and trimming. The sample has around 400,000 clones, more than 75% seen once. Seattle researchers signed up patients amid active infection and tracked them longitudinally.

The sample was peripheral blood. This chain uses TRBV30 with TRBJ2-7; weak D call: TRBD1 (6 bases). The source of this sequence is a woman between 25 and 40 years old with COVID-19, enrolled during active disease. DNA for the CDR3: TGTGCCTGGAGTGTACGTTGGGGCAGGGGCTACGAGCAGTACTTC. Its protein is CAWSVRWGRGYEQYF.